This TCR beta chain stems from a study of beta chain features in type 1 diabetes. Points from the study as a whole: A moderate, significant TCRB CDR3 shortening appeared in type 1 diabetes across four CD4+ subsets.

Of note for this clone: The antigen remains undetermined.

This CDR3 has 13 amino acids. Germline V gives CDR1 SGHTA, CDR2 FQGNSA. The germline V and J ends were trimmed by 7 bases and 2 bases, with 10 bases remaining between them. Expressed TCRB transcripts were sequenced because the isolated RNA had all been reverse transcribed beforehand. This table comes from immunoSEQ multiplex PCR, and its TCRdb copy is limited to in-frame clones, with some not included. Among 500,000 to 650,000 clones, around 11% were seen once, and the ten largest hold over 0.1%. Populations isolated by sorting all had purity greater than 95%. Input material: naive CD4+ T cells from blood. The genes are TRBV7-2 and TRBJ2-3; D might be TRBD1 or TRBD2, each matching 6 bases. This receptor was taken from a young man with type 1 diabetes. CDR3 residues: CASTGGLTDTQYF. CDR3 in DNA: TGTGCCAGCACCGGGGGCCTCACAGATACGCAGTATTTT.